This is a list of T cell receptor beta chains from one sample in a study of shared clonotypes between healthy human individuals. Here immunoSEQ multiplex PCR was the method, and the copy in TCRdb shows in-frame clones only, minus some. The profile shows about 1.1 million clones, 78% of them singletons. Specimen: memory CD4+ T cells from PBMCs. Every receptor here comes from a man in his late teens or twenties in good health. Some clones in this sample may be carry-over from other donors' samples. Each CDR3 is given with its conserved first and last residue. Clone size, where shown, is once, few, many, or a class for clones that have expanded.

j_gene | abundance | v_gene | CDR3aa
TRBJ2-1 | - | TRBV29-1 | CSVQGAYNEQFF
TRBJ2-1 | - | TRBV7-3 | CASSLTQASDEQFF
TRBJ2-1 | - | TRBV2 | CASNLAGGGNEQFF
TRBJ1-2 | - | TRBV5-5 | CASSLETEANYGYTF
TRBJ2-7 | - | TRBV2 | CASSAPSTGAFREQYF
TRBJ2-2 | - | TRBV4-2 | CASSQGWTGGITGELFF
TRBJ1-1 | - | TRBV7-9 | CASSSTENTEAFF
TRBJ2-2 | - | TRBV11-2 | CASSISGLWGPRTGELFF
TRBJ1-1 | - | TRBV15 | CATSIPFGTEAFF
TRBJ2-1 | - | TRBV11-2 | CASSSSGTVRNEQFF
TRBJ1-2 | - | TRBV11-2 | CASSAGIYGYTF
TRBJ1-1 | - | TRBV5-1 | CASSLVGPGTGGTEAFF
TRBJ2-3 | - | TRBV10-3 | CAISDAAVGTDTQYF
TRBJ2-1 | - | TRBV28 | CASSLAHRDNEQFF
TRBJ2-5 | - | TRBV5-6 | CASSLGDNQREETQYF
TRBJ1-5 | few | TRBV7-9 | CASLNGDGQPQHF
TRBJ1-5 | - | TRBV6-5 | CASSYSVRCGNQPQHF
TRBJ1-5 | - | TRBV30 | CAWNGGFNQPQHF
TRBJ1-5 | - | TRBV18 | CASSPTGGVGSNQPQHF
TRBJ2-3 | many | TRBV6-6 | CASSYISDTQYF
TRBJ1-2 | - | TRBV5-1 | CASSLASGQGYGYTF
TRBJ1-4 | - | TRBV5-1 | CASSSKPQVGEKLFF
TRBJ1-1 | - | TRBV6-5 | CASSYSNRGSTEAFF
TRBJ2-7 | once | TRBV10-2 | CASSSGLAGVWEQYF
TRBJ2-2 | - | TRBV5-1 | CASSLAALGELFF
TRBJ1-2 | - | TRBV28 | CASSSSPLNYGYTF
TRBJ1-5 | - | TRBV28 | CASSLGAWGSQPQHF
TRBJ2-5 | - | TRBV6-1 | CASRLQGGETQYF
TRBJ2-5 | - | TRBV9 | CASSVDSPSGSGKTQYF
TRBJ1-1 | once | TRBV7-9 | CASSLSGAGTEAFF
TRBJ1-1 | many | TRBV7-8 | CASSLRRGLGNTEAFF
TRBJ2-1 | few | TRBV9 | CASSPRRVDYNEQFF
TRBJ2-2 | - | TRBV28 | CASSLGQSSTGELFF
TRBJ2-1 | - | TRBV28 | CASRGTSGRFSEQFF
TRBJ2-1 | - | TRBV2 | CASSQNLPTLAGGQDEQFF
TRBJ2-7 | - | TRBV5-1 | CASSFLAGGPLSEQYF
TRBJ2-4 | - | TRBV6-6 | CASSEWESRNIQYF
TRBJ2-5 | once | TRBV28 | CASLPGQGTFVSGTQYF
TRBJ1-3 | - | TRBV4-1 | CASSRTTGYGNTIYF
TRBJ1-2 | - | TRBV5-8 | CASSRQHNYGYTF
TRBJ2-4 | - | TRBV5-1 | CASSLTAKNIQYF
TRBJ2-5 | - | TRBV5-8 | CASSLLARGTQYF
TRBJ1-1 | - | TRBV7-2 | CASSLLGQTNTEAFF
TRBJ2-3 | many | TRBV25-1 | CASSAQGDITDTQYF
TRBJ1-3 | - | TRBV7-9 | CASSFWDLLSGNTIYF
TRBJ2-3 | - | TRBV28 | CASSSTTIDTQYF
TRBJ2-2 | - | TRBV2 | CASSGQGTANTGELFF
TRBJ2-3 | - | TRBV2 | CASGLAGVTDTQYF
TRBJ2-7 | - | TRBV27 | CASSLSPGIYEQYF